The rows below give T cell receptor beta chains drawn from one sample of a study of Tregs in tolerant kidney transplant recipients. Their recognized antigens are unknown. Method: immunoSEQ multiplex PCR; TCRdb's copy keeps in-frame clones and lacks some. The top ten clones hold about 2.3% of a sample with around 30,000 clones, approximately 83% of them seen once. Sequenced: Tregs from blood cultured with allogeneic cells. The receptors were sampled from a human donor in good health. Both conserved end residues are part of each CDR3. Each record gives: V gene, clone size, CDR3 protein. Size tells how often a clone was seen (once, few, many) or the class of an expanded clone, and some rows leave it out.

TRBV11-2,.,CASSTMTGVSGNTIYF
TRBV7-3,.,CASSLMTGREQYF
TRBV6-5,.,CASSYSIVSFTDTQYF
TRBV5-1,once,CASSERTGGFDEQYF
TRBV5-1,few,CASSWRPTSGEETQYF
TRBV5-5,.,CASSTTPFLNTEAFF
TRBV5-6,.,CASGLLVSDLGDNSPLHF
TRBV15,.,CATSRDLGSNEQFF
TRBV6-5,.,CASSRKPTRREKLFF
TRBV18,.,CASSPPLRRWETQYF
TRBV6-1,.,CASRPVGDTEAFF
TRBV19,.,CASSMGGQGRGNQPQHF
TRBV4-2,few,CASSQETTNTGELFF
TRBV6-6,.,CASSYSEANNQPQHF
TRBV5-5,.,CASSLVFWQGLDNEQFF
TRBV11-2,.,CASSLFTGGGSYNEQFF
TRBV11-3,.,CASSLGPGGELFF
TRBV5-1,.,CASSRRRGVATEAFF
TRBV2,.,CASLGVPTDTQYF
TRBV30,.,CAWSPSNTDTQYF
TRBV12-5,.,CASGQSLAGVGNEQFF
TRBV19,.,CASYPGWAISGNTIYF
TRBV5-1,.,CASSLLGSEAFF
TRBV7-6,.,CASSPTTDLYSYNEQFF
TRBV6-5,once,CASSPPGVVGYGYTF
TRBV9,.,CASSGGGASGRLDTQYF
TRBV5-1,.,CASSLARSYGYTF
TRBV7-9,.,CASTGITEAFF
TRBV5-1,.,CASSLGVGGIKTQYF
TRBV2,.,CASSGGDRSGPSYEQYF
TRBV29-1,.,CSVGFGQGLAEQLF
TRBV2,.,CASRGSGSSYNEQFF
TRBV5-1,.,CASSGTQETQYF
TRBV7-9,.,CASRLSGDFRNEQFF
TRBV7-2,.,CASSLGTLGNTIYF
TRBV18,.,CASSPNTGTQHTEAFF
TRBV5-5,.,CASSWTTGTSDTDTQYF
TRBV5-1,.,CASSLAYTSGRFNEQFF
TRBV7-2,.,CASSPTSGGGTQYF
TRBV4-1,few,CASSQEPGVNQPQHF
TRBV6-5,.,CASRRDSSGNTIYF
TRBV6-4,.,CASLTPFTYQPQHF
TRBV27,few,CASSLEGVNTGELFF
TRBV18,.,CASSPPGLAINEQFF
TRBV6-5,.,CASSGSRGNTIYF
TRBV2,.,CASSVGESNYGYTF
TRBV27,.,CASSFQGDQPQHF
TRBV28,.,CASSPGRRSYEQYF